This T cell receptor (beta chain) comes out of a study of blood T cell repertoires in COVID-19. Whole-study context: The cDNA or gDNA used as material had been derived from T cells, B-cell-depleted T cells, or PBMCs.

CDR3 length: 17 amino acids. V dropped 4 bases and J dropped 2 bases, with 19 bases sitting between them. Germline CDR1 is LGHDT and CDR2 is YNNKEL (reference sequence). Profiling relied on immunoSEQ multiplex PCR, and the TCRdb table lists in-frame clones only, not all of them. The sample lists about 240,000 clones; around 89% were seen once. Enrolled through a virtual design, the participants were between roughly 18 and 100 years of age and came from approximately 25 US areas. The material sequenced was PBMCs or T cells enriched from blood (not recorded which). The J gene is TRBJ2-3, the V gene TRBV3-1 (or the pseudogene TRBV3-2), with D perhaps matching TRBD2 (6 bases). The clonotype originates from a woman in her twenties or thirties who had recovered from COVID-19. The CDR3 DNA is TGTGCCAGCAGCCCACTCGGGGGTCTTAGGGTCACAGATACGCAGTATTTT. Amino acid sequence: CASSPLGGLRVTDTQYF.